This record covers a single T cell receptor (beta chain). This sample is part of a study of Graves' ophthalmopathy and Graves' hyperthyroidism. CDR1 is SQVTM and CDR2 is ANQGSEA in the germline V gene. The V segment lost 4 bases and the J segment 1 base; nucleotides outside the gene matches: 6. The CDR3 has 16 amino acids. Amplified TCR beta CDR3 regions were obtained using RNA transcripts as template. HTBI primers primed a first-round RT-PCR, and a second-round multiplex PCR followed. TCRdb itself ran the multiplex PCR reads through MiXCR, one entry per CDR3 protein. Among 1 million to 1.3 million distinct CDR3 sequences listed, 35% to 40% were seen once.

The sequencing input was peripheral blood or thyroid tissue (not recorded which). This receptor was taken from an adult man with Graves' hyperthyroidism. This chain uses TRBV29-1 with TRBJ2-7; TRBD2 agrees at 14 bases. The CDR3 DNA reads TGCAGCGTTGCGGTGGGACTAGCGGGAGCGTCCTACGAGCAGTACTTC. Its protein product is CSVAVGLAGASYEQYF.